The entry below describes one T cell receptor beta chain. Its antigen is still unknown. This sample is part of a study of T cells in Graves' hyperthyroidism and ophthalmopathy. Whole-study findings and limits: Most expanded thyroid clonotypes above 0.001 recurred in blood. Median prediction lead before ophthalmopathy onset was 6.5 to 7 months with the model.

The TCR beta CDR3 regions underwent amplification using RNA transcripts as the source. Initially, a first-round RT-PCR of the TCR CDR3 employed the HTBI primer set. TCRdb independently ran MiXCR on the multiplex PCR reads; one entry per CDR3 protein. The sample consists of under 650,000 distinct CDR3 sequences, 15% to 20% of them appearing once. Germline CDR1 reads LGHDT; CDR2 reads YNNKEL (reference sequence). The CDR3 has 13 amino acids. Trimming pared 4 bases from V and 4 bases from J, leaving 9 bases between. Source material: blood. The chain carries TRBV3-1 and TRBJ2-3; D unclear. The clonotype originates from a woman in her thirties with Graves' hyperthyroidism. DNA for the CDR3: TGTGCCAGCAGCCTCTCCTCGCCAGATACGCAGTATTTT. Protein product: CASSLSSPDTQYF.